Listed here is a single T cell receptor (beta chain). The germline V and J ends were trimmed by 5 bases and 8 bases, with 13 bases remaining between them. This CDR3 region has 14 residues. This entry is derived from a study of CD8 T cells in Susac syndrome. In contrast to the negatively isolated CD8+ and CD4+ T cells, TEMRA cells were FACS-enriched. Reverse transcription of about 0.45 to 1 ug RNA was carried out with random hexamers. Via MiXCR, TCRdb re-called the immunoSEQ multiplex PCR reads, giving one row per CDR3 protein. The sample lists 120,000 to 150,000 distinct CDR3 sequences, about 95% occurring once.

The receptor comes from a human donor with multiple sclerosis. The sequenced sample consisted of CD4+ T cells from PBMCs. The chain combines TRBV12-3 or TRBV12-4 with TRBJ1-6; no definite D call. DNA of the CDR3: TGTGCCAGCAGTCGGACGGACGATTATTCACCCCTCCACTTT. Translating it yields CASSRTDDYSPLHF.